These 10 T cell receptor beta chains originate from one sample sequenced in a study of cytomegalovirus exposure and HLA in healthy donors. Repertoires were generated with immunoSEQ multiplex PCR, while TCRdb's copy carries only in-frame clones and drops some. The sample has approximately 160,000 clones, 80% to 90% seen once. Sequenced input: PBMCs. All receptors derive from a woman aged 30 to 39 in good health and CMV-seronegative.

The chain recombines TRBV4-2 with TRBJ2-4; the match to TRBD1 covers 10 bases. The CDR3 extends over 17 amino acids. Germline V gene sequence: CDR1 LGHNA, CDR2 YNFKEQ. V lost 0 bases and J lost 1; bases outside the gene matches: 3. The CDR3 nucleotides are TGTGCCAGCAGCCAAGATCTGGGACAGGGGGCCAAAAACATTCAGTACTTC. Encoded protein: CASSQDLGQGAKNIQYF.

CDR3 nucleotide sequence: TGTGCCAGCAGCGCTCGGGACAGATCCTACGAGCAGTACTTC. Its protein is CASSARDRSYEQYF. The chain couples TRBV6-5 to TRBJ2-7; 7 nucleotides match TRBD1. V shed 6 bases and J 1 base; nucleotides not matched to a gene: 6. Germline V gene data show CDR1 as MNHEY and CDR2 as SVGAGI. The CDR3 is 14 residues long.

The V and J genes are TRBV4-1 and TRBJ2-7; TRBD2 matches at 7 bases. J lost 2 bases, V lost 3 bases, and 4 bases had no gene match. This CDR3 is 14 amino acids long. CDR1 is MGHRA and CDR2 is YSYEKL in the germline V gene. The CDR3 loop reads CASSQASGTYEQYF. The DNA for the CDR3 is TGCGCCAGCAGCCAGGCTAGCGGTACCTACGAGCAGTACTTC.

This clone was picked up a small number of times. CDR3 in DNA: TGTGCCAGCGGAGCCGGGACAGGGTACTATGGCTACACCTTC. This codes for CASGAGTGYYGYTF. The gene calls are TRBV28 and TRBJ1-2; TRBD1 agrees at 9 bases. Looked up from germline, CDR1 is MDHEN and CDR2 is SYDVKM. V lost 8 bases to trimming and J lost 3 bases; unmatched junction nucleotides: 7. The CDR3 has 14 amino acids.

The chain links TRBV6-6 to TRBJ2-7, with 8 positions matching TRBD2. V lost 7 bases, J lost 3 bases, and 11 bases stayed unmatched. The CDR3 spans 15 residues. The V gene's germline CDR1 is MNHNY and CDR2 SVGAGI (reference sequence). CDR3 in amino acids: CASTHGAGDGYEQYF. DNA for the CDR3: TGTGCCAGCACCCACGGAGCGGGGGATGGCTACGAGCAGTACTTC.

This clone showed up just once. Written as DNA, the CDR3 is TGTGCCAGCAGCCTCGACAGGCACAATGAGCAGTTCTTC. This sequence encodes CASSLDRHNEQFF. This chain connects TRBV7-3 to TRBJ2-1, with a weak D call TRBD1 (6 bases). CDR3 size: 13 residues. CDR1 is SGHTA, CDR2 FQGTGA, per germline. V lost 5 bases and J lost 5, with 10 bases in between.

V gene TRBV7-2 combines with J gene TRBJ1-6, with 7 bases fitting TRBD1. The trim removed 5 bases at V and 7 bases at J, leaving 5 bases unmatched. CDR1 and CDR2 (germline): SGHTA, FQGNSA. There are 14 residues in the CDR3. CDR3 sequence: CASSRGTANSPLHF. The CDR3 nucleotides read TGTGCCAGCAGCCGGGGGACAGCAAATTCACCCCTCCACTTT.

The rearrangement joins TRBV27 to TRBJ2-7; 7 bases line up with TRBD2. V dropped 0 bases and J dropped 5; count of bases not matched to a gene: 10. Per germline, CDR1 MNHEY and CDR2 SMNVEV (reference sequence). The CDR3 is 16 residues long. CDR3 coding DNA: TGTGCCAGCAGTTTATCGCGATCTCGGGGAGGGCACGAGCAGTACTTC. It translates to CASSLSRSRGGHEQYF.

The V call is TRBV5-1, the J call TRBJ1-2; D might be TRBD1 (5 bases). Trimming stripped 5 bases from V and 8 bases from J, with 19 bases between. Germline CDR1 reads SGHRS; CDR2 reads YFSETQ. The CDR3 covers 14 residues. Written as DNA, the CDR3 is TGCGCCAGCAGAGCCGAGATAGGGGAGTTCGGCTACACCTTC. It codes for CASRAEIGEFGYTF.

The chain is built from TRBV5-6 and TRBJ1-5, with TRBD1 matching over 7 bases. Germline lookup yields CDR1 SGHDT and CDR2 YYEEEE. Trimming cost V 4 bases and J 1 base; bases outside gene matches: 8. This CDR3 comprises 16 residues. This CDR3 reads CASSITGDWSNQPQHF. In DNA, the CDR3 is TGTGCCAGCAGCATAACAGGGGACTGGAGCAATCAGCCCCAGCATTTT.